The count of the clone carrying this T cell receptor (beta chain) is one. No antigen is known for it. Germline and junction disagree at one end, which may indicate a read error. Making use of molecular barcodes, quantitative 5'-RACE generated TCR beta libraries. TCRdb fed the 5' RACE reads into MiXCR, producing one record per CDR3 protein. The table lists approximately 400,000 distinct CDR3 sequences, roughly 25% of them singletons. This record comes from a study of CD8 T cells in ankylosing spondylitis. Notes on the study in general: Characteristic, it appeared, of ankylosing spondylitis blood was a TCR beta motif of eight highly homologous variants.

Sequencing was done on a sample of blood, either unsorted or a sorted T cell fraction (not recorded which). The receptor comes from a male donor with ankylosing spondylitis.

CDR3 bases: TGTGCCAGCAGTATAGCGGGAGTCACATATACGCAGTATTTT. Its protein product is CASSIAGVTYTQYF. V is TRBV12-3 or TRBV12-4 and J is TRBJ2-3; the match to TRBD2 covers 9 bases. The CDR3 is 14 amino acids.